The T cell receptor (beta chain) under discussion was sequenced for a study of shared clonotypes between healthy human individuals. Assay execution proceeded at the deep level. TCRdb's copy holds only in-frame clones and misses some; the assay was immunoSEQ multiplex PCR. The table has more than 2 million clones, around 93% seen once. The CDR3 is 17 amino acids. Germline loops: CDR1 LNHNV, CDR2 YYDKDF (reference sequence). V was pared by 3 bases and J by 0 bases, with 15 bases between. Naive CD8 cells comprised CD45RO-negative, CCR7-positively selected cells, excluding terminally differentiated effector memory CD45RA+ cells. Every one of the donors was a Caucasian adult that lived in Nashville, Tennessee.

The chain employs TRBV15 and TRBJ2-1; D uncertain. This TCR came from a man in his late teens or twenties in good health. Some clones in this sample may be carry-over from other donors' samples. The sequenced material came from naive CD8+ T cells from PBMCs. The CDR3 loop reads CATSSQVTGVSYNEQFF. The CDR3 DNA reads TGTGCCACCAGCAGCCAGGTGACTGGAGTCTCCTACAATGAGCAGTTCTTC.